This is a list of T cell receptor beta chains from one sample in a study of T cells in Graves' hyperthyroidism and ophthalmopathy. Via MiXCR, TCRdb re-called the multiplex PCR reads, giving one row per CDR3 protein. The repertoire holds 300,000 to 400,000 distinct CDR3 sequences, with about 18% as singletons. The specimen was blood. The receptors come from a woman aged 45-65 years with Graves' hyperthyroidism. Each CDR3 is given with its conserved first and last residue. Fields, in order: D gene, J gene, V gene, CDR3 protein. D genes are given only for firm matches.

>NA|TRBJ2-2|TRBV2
CASSVAEYTGELFF
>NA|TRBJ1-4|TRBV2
CASTGGGRGEKLFF
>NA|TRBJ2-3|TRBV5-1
CASSVGPLRTDTQYF
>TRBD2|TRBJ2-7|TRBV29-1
CSVAGLAEAYEQYF
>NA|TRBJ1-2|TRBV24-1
CATSDYTNYGYTF
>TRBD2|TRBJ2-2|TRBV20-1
CSARDLAGVDTGELFF
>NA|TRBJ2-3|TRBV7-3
CASSLNPSTGRDTQYF
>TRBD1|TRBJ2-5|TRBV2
CAMGDSQETQYF
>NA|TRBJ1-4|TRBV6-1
CASSPSMGNEKLFF
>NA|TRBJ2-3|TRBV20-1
CSAGEWSLSTDTQYF
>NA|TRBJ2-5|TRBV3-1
CASSQGLGSLQETQYF
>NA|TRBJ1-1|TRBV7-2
CASTPTENTEAFF
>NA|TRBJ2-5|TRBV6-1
CASSPREGWETQYF
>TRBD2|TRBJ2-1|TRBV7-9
CASSRGGGGGVGNEQFF
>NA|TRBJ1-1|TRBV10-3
CAISPDSSVMNTEAFF
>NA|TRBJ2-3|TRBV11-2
CASSQDPSDTQYF
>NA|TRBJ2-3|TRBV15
CATSRAQGGDTDTQYF
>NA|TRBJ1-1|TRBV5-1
CASSPVGLGDTEAFF
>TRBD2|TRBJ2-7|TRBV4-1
CASRRSSGSAHEQYF
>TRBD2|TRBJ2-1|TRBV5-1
CASSLGGLGDNEQFF
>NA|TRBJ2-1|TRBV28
CASSLQGFNEQFF
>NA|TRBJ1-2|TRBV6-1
CASSDYGESVYGYTF
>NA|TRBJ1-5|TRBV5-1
CASSPYGGGQPQHF
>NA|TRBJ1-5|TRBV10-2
CASSASNQPQHF
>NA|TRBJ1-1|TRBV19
CASSVLLAGGYTEAFF
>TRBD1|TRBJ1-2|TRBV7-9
CASSSGQSVGAYGYTF
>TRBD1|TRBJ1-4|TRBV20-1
CSAPGQGREKLFF
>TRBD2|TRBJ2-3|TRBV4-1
CASSPGGLAGGTDTQYF
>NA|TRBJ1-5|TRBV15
CATSRVDSSNQPQHF
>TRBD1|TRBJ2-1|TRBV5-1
CASSREKTGTGYNEQFF
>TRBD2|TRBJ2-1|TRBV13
CASSLRTSGGAVVEQFF
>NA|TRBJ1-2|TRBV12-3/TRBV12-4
CASSLVTSYGYTF
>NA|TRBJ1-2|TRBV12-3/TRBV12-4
CASSFQYLGWPGGYTF
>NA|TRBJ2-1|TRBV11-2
CASSRQRSYNEQFF
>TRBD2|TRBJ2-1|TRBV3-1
CASSQQGPSGSPNEQFF